The TCR beta chain under discussion was sequenced for a study of tumor-infiltrating lymphocytes in primary liver carcinoma. Germline values: CDR1 MNHEY, CDR2 SVGEGT. This CDR3 region has 17 residues. V lost 5 bases to trimming and J lost 4 bases; unmatched junction nucleotides: 16. Germline DNA was also extracted, while the blood RNA originated from unsorted whole blood. As to this clonotype: The CDR3 ends on some other residue instead of the conserved phenylalanine or tryptophan, so this is likely a read error.

Using a constant-region primer together with ProtoScript II reverse transcriptase, TCR beta cDNA was made from around 0.55 ug of total RNA. Nested multiplex PCR, run for three rounds with slightly modified ARM-PCR, yielded TCR beta libraries. The opening two PCR rounds, around 11 cycles each, paired TRBV1-TRBV30 forward primers with a C-beta reverse primer. TCRdb called the multiplex PCR reads again in MiXCR, with one record for every CDR3 protein. In the table there are 250,000 to 400,000 distinct CDR3 sequences, about 62% of which are singletons. The TCR comes from a man aged 40-49 years with primary liver carcinoma and hepatitis B virus infection. This chain joins TRBV6-2 or TRBV6-3 and TRBJ2-7, with 8 positions matching TRBD1. The sequenced material came from peripheral blood. In DNA form, the CDR3 reads TGTGCCAGCAGTCCGCGGACAGGGATGGTTTTCGGGTACGAGCAGTACTTA. As protein: CASSPRTGMVFGYEQYL.